This TCR beta chain was identified in a study of T cells in localized non-small cell lung cancer. Only a few counts were recorded for this clone. Germline CDR1 is SGDLS and CDR2 is YYNGEE. The V segment lost 5 bases and the J segment 3 bases; nucleotides outside the gene matches: 6. The CDR3 loop spans 15 amino acids. Some clones are missing from TCRdb's copy, which holds only in-frame ones; the method was immunoSEQ multiplex PCR. The table lists roughly 2,000 clones, 27% of them singletons. Sequences were derived from normal lung tissue next to the tumor, sampled before any cancer treatment. The genes are TRBV9 and TRBJ2-3; 10 bases map to TRBD1. This clonotype was obtained from a male donor aged 60 or over with stage II lung adenocarcinoma. The CDR3 coding sequence is TGTGCCAGCAGTAGGGACAGGGGATGGACAGATACGCAGTATTTT. This codes for CASSRDRGWTDTQYF.